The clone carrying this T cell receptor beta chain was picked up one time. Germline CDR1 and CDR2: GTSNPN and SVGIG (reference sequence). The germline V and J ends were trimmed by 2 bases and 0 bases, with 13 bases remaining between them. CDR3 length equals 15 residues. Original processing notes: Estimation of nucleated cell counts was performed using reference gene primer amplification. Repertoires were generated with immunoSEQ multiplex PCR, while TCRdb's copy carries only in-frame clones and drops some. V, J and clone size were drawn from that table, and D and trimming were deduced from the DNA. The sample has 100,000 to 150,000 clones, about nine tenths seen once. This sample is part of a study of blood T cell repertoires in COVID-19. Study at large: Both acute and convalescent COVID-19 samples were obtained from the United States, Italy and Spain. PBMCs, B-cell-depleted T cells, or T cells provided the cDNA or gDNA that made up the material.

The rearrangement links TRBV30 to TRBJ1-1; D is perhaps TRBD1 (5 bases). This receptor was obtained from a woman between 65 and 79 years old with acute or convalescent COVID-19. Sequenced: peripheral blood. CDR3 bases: TGTGCCTGGAGTCACCCGGGGGTATTGAACACTGAAGCTTTCTTT. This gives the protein CAWSHPGVLNTEAFF.